Listed here are 3 T cell receptor beta chains from one sample, sequenced in a study of cytomegalovirus exposure and HLA in healthy donors. PCR was performed using 60 Vbeta and 13 Jbeta primers. Data came from immunoSEQ multiplex PCR; TCRdb stores just in-frame clones and leaves some out. The profile shows under 200,000 clones, approximately 59% of them singletons. Specimen: PBMCs. These receptors originate from a man aged 40-49 years in good health and CMV-seronegative.

The rearrangement links TRBV5-1 to TRBJ2-7; 7 bases match TRBD2. The CDR3 extends over 17 amino acids. Germline V gene lookup returns CDR1 SGHRS and CDR2 YFSETQ. The V segment lost 2 bases and the J segment 0 bases; nucleotides outside the gene matches: 11. CDR3 bases: TGCGCCAGCAGCTTCCACCTAACTAGCGTCAGCTCCTACGAGCAGTACTTC. Residues: CASSFHLTSVSSYEQYF.

This clone occurred a few times. The J gene is TRBJ2-1, the V gene TRBV15, with 7 positions matching TRBD2. Germline V lookup: CDR1 LNHNV, CDR2 YYDKDF (reference sequence). J was trimmed by 0 bases and V by 1 base; bases with no gene match: 6. The CDR3 runs 17 residues. CDR3 nucleotides: TGTGCCACCAGCAGAGGAGCGGGGACGAGCTCCTACAATGAGCAGTTCTTC. Translating gives CATSRGAGTSSYNEQFF.

The gene calls are TRBV5-6 and TRBJ1-5, with a tentative D call TRBD1 (5 bases). Germline loops: CDR1 SGHDT, CDR2 YYEEEE. Trimming shortened V by 3 bases and J by 3 bases, and 13 bases separated the two germline ends. CDR3 length equals 15 residues. The CDR3 nucleotides are TGTGCCAGCAGCTCCGGGACTCATTACAATCAGCCCCAGCATTTT. As protein: CASSSGTHYNQPQHF.